These 9 T cell receptor beta chains originate from one sample sequenced in a study of blood T cell repertoires in COVID-19. Method: immunoSEQ multiplex PCR; TCRdb's copy keeps in-frame clones and lacks some. The table lists around 140,000 clones, roughly 84% of them singletons, with 3.5% to 4.5% in the top ten. Sequencing was performed on peripheral blood. The receptors come from a woman aged 60-75 years with acute or convalescent COVID-19.

The gene calls are TRBV2 and TRBJ2-1; perhaps TRBD2 as D (6 bases). Trimming shortened V by 7 bases and J by 7 bases, and 17 bases separated the two germline ends. CDR3 length: 14 residues. Germline CDR1 and CDR2: SNHLY and FYNNEI. Here the CDR3 reads CASTTGGNRNEQFF. Written as DNA, the CDR3 is TGTGCCAGCACTACCGGGGGTAACAGGAATGAGCAGTTCTTC.

The chain couples TRBV21-1 to TRBJ1-5; the DNA was not used to check the table's D call, TRBD1. TRBV21-1 counts as a pseudogene. This CDR3 contains 16 residues. The CDR3 loop reads CASSKGRRGLDQPQHF. The CDR3 DNA reads TGTGCCAGCAGCAAAGGGAGGAGGGGGCTTGATCAGCCCCAGCATTTT.

V gene TRBV5-4 combines with J gene TRBJ2-3; 9 nucleotides line up with TRBD2. Germline CDR1 reads SGHNT; CDR2 reads YYREEE (reference sequence). CDR3 length: 15 amino acids. The trim removed 1 base at V and 3 bases at J, leaving 3 bases unmatched. The CDR3 loop reads CASSLQAGGTDTQYF. The CDR3 coding sequence is TGTGCCAGCAGCTTGCAGGCGGGAGGGACAGATACGCAGTATTTT.

The chain recombines TRBV4-2 with TRBJ2-7; a possible D gene is TRBD2 (5 bases). Germline values: CDR1 LGHNA, CDR2 YNFKEQ. The CDR3 has 16 residues. The V end lost 5 bases, the J end lost 3 bases, and 20 bases lay between the germline ends. CDR3 DNA: TGTGCCAGCAGCTCCCACCCCAGCGGAAAAGTCTACGAGCAGTACTTC. Translated, it gives CASSSHPSGKVYEQYF.

This clone has a single count. The rearrangement links TRBV5-1 to TRBJ2-7, with 12 positions matching TRBD2. V lost 5 bases to trimming and J lost 6 bases; unmatched junction nucleotides: 12. Germline-derived CDR1 and CDR2 are SGHRS and YFSETQ. This CDR3 is 16 amino acids long. The CDR3 nucleotides read TGCGCCAGCAGGTCAGGACTAGCGGGGAATCATGGCGAGCAGTACTTC. This codes for CASRSGLAGNHGEQYF. Full variable domain (missing parts from reference TRBV5-1 and TRBJ2-7): KAGVTQTPRYLIKTRGQQVTLSCSPISGHRSVSWYQQTPGQGLQFLFEYFSETQRNKGNFPGRFSGRQFSNSRSEMNVSTLELGDSALYLCASRSGLAGNHGEQYFGPGTRLTVT.

V gene TRBV9 combines with J gene TRBJ2-1; 8 bases map to TRBD2. CDR3 length: 20 amino acids. Germline lookup yields CDR1 SGDLS and CDR2 YYNGEE. Trimming at V came to 0 bases and at J to 0 bases, leaving 14 bases not matched to a gene. CDR3 in DNA: TGTGCCAGCAGCGTAGGGGCGAAGCGGGAGTTACCCTTCTCCTACAATGAGCAGTTCTTC. It translates to CASSVGAKRELPFSYNEQFF.

V usage is TRBV19 and J usage is TRBJ1-1; 8 bases map to TRBD1. Trimming cost V 4 bases and J 0 bases; bases outside gene matches: 10. The length of the CDR3 is 17 residues. Germline lookup yields CDR1 LNHDA and CDR2 SQIVND (reference sequence). The CDR3 DNA is TGTGCCAGTAGTAGAGACAGGGGTCAGGTCTTGAACACTGAAGCTTTCTTT. Its translation: CASSRDRGQVLNTEAFF.

The CDR3 DNA reads as TGTGCCAGTTCGACACGGGACTTCTGGAACAATGAGCAGTTCTTC. It translates to CASSTRDFWNNEQFF. The V and J genes are TRBV11-1 and TRBJ2-1; the D gene is possibly TRBD2 (6 bases). Trimming stripped 9 bases from V and 5 bases from J, with 20 bases between. The CDR3 has 15 residues. Germline V lookup: CDR1 SGHAT, CDR2 FQDESV (reference sequence).

This chain uses TRBV5-1 with TRBJ1-4; D ambiguous. The V and J ends lost 2 bases and 5 bases respectively, with 16 bases between them. Germline CDR1 reads SGHRS; CDR2 reads YFSETQ. There are 16 residues in the CDR3. The CDR3 coding sequence is TGCGCCAGCAGCTTTAGACCCCGGGGAGAGAATGAAAAACTGTTTTTT. Protein: CASSFRPRGENEKLFF.